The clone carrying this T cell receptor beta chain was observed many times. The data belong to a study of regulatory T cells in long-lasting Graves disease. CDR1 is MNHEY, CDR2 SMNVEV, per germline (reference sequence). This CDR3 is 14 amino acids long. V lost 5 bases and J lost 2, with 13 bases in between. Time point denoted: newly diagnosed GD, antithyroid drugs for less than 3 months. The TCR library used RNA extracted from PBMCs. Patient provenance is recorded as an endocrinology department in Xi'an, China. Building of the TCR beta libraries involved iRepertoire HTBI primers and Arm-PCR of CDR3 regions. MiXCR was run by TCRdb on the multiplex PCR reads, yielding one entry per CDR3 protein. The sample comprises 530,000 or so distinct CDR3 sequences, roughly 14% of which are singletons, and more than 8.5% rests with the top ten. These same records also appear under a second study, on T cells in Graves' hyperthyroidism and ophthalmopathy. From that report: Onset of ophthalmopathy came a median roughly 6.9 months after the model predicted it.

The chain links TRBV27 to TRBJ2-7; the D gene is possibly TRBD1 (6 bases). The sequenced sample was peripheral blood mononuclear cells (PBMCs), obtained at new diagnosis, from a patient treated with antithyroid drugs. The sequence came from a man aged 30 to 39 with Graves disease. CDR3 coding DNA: TGTGCCAGCAGTCCCACCGGACAGCCCTACGAGCAGTACTTC. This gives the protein CASSPTGQPYEQYF.